This T cell receptor beta chain is drawn from a study of T cell responses to AZD1222 COVID-19 vaccine. Study at large: Second-dose groups at about 4 or about 12 weeks were pooled. Broader study findings: Baseline seropositivity characterized only a handful of AZD1222 recipients. There were mostly white British donors and more females than males, and clonal diversity was possibly underestimated. Of spike-specific TCRs, nearly half reportedly target regions left unmutated in variants.

The CDR3 extends over 16 amino acids. The germline V gene encodes CDR1 LNHDA and CDR2 SQIVND (reference sequence). The germline V and J ends were trimmed by 7 bases and 1 base, with 14 bases remaining between them. Clones were read by immunoSEQ multiplex PCR, and TCRdb kept only the in-frame ones, dropping some. This repertoire shows some 150,000 clones, 90% found once; its top ten account for 15% to 20%. Comment on this clone: Antigen unknown.

The sequencing here drew on peripheral blood, taken on day 0 of AZD1222 vaccination. The source of this sequence is an adult in good health. The chain links TRBV19 to TRBJ2-6; D possibly matches TRBD1 or TRBD2 (5 bases each). For the CDR3, the DNA is TGTGCCAGTACCACGGGACGCCTGTCTGGGGCCAACGTCCTGACTTTC. Encoded protein: CASTTGRLSGANVLTF.